A selection of T cell receptor beta chains follows, all from one sample in a study of shared T cell receptors in the human thymus. Generated by immunoSEQ multiplex PCR, the TCRdb table keeps only in-frame clones and is missing some. The sample has about 660,000 clones; around 89% are singletons. These records were also assigned to another study, of human thymus T cells.

The sample taken for sequencing was thymocytes. The receptors come from a boy under three years old with a congenital heart defect. Each CDR3 is given with its conserved first and last residue. A D gene is named only where the DNA matches it firmly. Clone size is given for some rows only: seen once, a few or many times, or a class if the clone is expanded.

J gene: TRBJ2-1; D gene: TRBD1; V gene: TRBV27; clone size: NA; CDR3 length: 15; CDR3 DNA: TGTGCCAGCAGTTTCAGGAGGACAGGGCCCAATGAGCAGTTCTTC; CDR3 protein: CASSFRRTGPNEQFF
J gene: TRBJ2-7; D gene: TRBD1; V gene: TRBV19; clone size: NA; CDR3 length: 15; CDR3 DNA: TGTGCCACCACGACTGGGGGACAGGGTATAAGCGAGCAGTACTTC; CDR3 protein: CATTTGGQGISEQYF
J gene: TRBJ2-3; D gene: NA; V gene: TRBV6-4; clone size: NA; CDR3 length: 14; CDR3 DNA: TGTGCCAGCAGTGACAGGACTGGTACAGATACGCAGTATTTT; CDR3 protein: CASSDRTGTDTQYF
J gene: TRBJ1-4; D gene: NA; V gene: TRBV7-9; clone size: NA; CDR3 length: 15; CDR3 DNA: TGTGCCAGCAGCTTAGCGGTATCACAAGATGAAAAACTGTTTTTT; CDR3 protein: CASSLAVSQDEKLFF
J gene: TRBJ2-1; D gene: NA; V gene: TRBV4-1; clone size: NA; CDR3 length: 12; CDR3 DNA: TGCGCCAGCAGCCCTCCCGGGGGTGAGCAGTTCTTC; CDR3 protein: CASSPPGGEQFF
J gene: TRBJ2-5; D gene: NA; V gene: TRBV28; clone size: NA; CDR3 length: 13; CDR3 DNA: TGTGCCAGCAGTTTACGCTTCGGGGAGACCCAGTACTTC; CDR3 protein: CASSLRFGETQYF
J gene: TRBJ2-1; D gene: TRBD2; V gene: TRBV30; clone size: NA; CDR3 length: 16; CDR3 DNA: TGTGCCTGGAGTAGGGCTAGCGGGAGGTTCAACAATGAGCAGTTCTTC; CDR3 protein: CAWSRASGRFNNEQFF
J gene: TRBJ2-1; D gene: NA; V gene: TRBV9; clone size: few; CDR3 length: 15; CDR3 DNA: TGTGCCAGCAGCGTAGATCTGACGGGATGCGATGAGCAGTTCTTC; CDR3 protein: CASSVDLTGCDEQFF
J gene: TRBJ1-1; D gene: NA; V gene: TRBV5-8; clone size: NA; CDR3 length: 15; CDR3 DNA: TGTGCCAGCAGCTTTTTGGAGGGGCTGAACACTGAAGCTTTCTTT; CDR3 protein: CASSFLEGLNTEAFF
J gene: TRBJ2-7; D gene: TRBD2; V gene: TRBV2; clone size: NA; CDR3 length: 17; CDR3 DNA: TGTGCCAGCAGTCAGAACTTACTAGCGGGAGGGCAACACGAGCAGTACTTC; CDR3 protein: CASSQNLLAGGQHEQYF
J gene: TRBJ1-2; D gene: TRBD1; V gene: TRBV5-5; clone size: NA; CDR3 length: 13; CDR3 DNA: TGTGCCAGCAGCCCAGGGGGCAACTATGGCTACACCTTC; CDR3 protein: CASSPGGNYGYTF